This T cell receptor beta chain appears in the sequencing data of a study of radiation and T cells in renal cell carcinoma. V gave up 5 bases and J gave up 5 bases, with 21 bases separating them. Looked up from germline, CDR1 is SNHLY and CDR2 is FYNNEI. This CDR3 is 16 amino acids long. General study points: From baseline, blood top tumor clonotypes peaked at 2 weeks post-radiation.

Noted time point: baseline pretreatment blood. This sample's treatment: 15 Gy SBRT to primary tumor, nephrectomy 4 weeks later. Of note for this clone: Its antigen is undetermined.

Repertoires were generated with immunoSEQ multiplex PCR, while TCRdb's copy carries only in-frame clones and drops some. The sample carries about 130,000 clones, more than 70% recorded once. The source material was blood, sampled from a patient whose treatment included radiotherapy and nephrectomy. The chain joins TRBV2 to TRBJ2-5, with D perhaps TRBD1 (7 bases). The source of this sequence is a woman between 45 and 65 years old with renal cell carcinoma. The CDR3 loop is CASSSGVGLQGETQYF. The CDR3 DNA sequence: TGTGCCAGCAGTTCGGGGGTCGGCTTACAGGGGGAGACCCAGTACTTC.